This T cell receptor beta chain was identified during a study of CD8 T cells in Susac syndrome. RNA, at about 0.5 to 1 ug, was reverse transcribed with random hexamers. Across 54 Vbeta and 13 Jbeta, TCR beta CDR3 was amplified with immunoSEQ multiplex PCR. TCRdb redid the calling of the immunoSEQ multiplex PCR reads with MiXCR, one entry per CDR3 protein. The sample shows roughly 150,000 distinct CDR3 sequences, 95% of them seen only once. The sample holds one count of this clonotype. Sequencing targeted TCR beta in blood CD8+ and CD4+ T cells. The CD8+ and CD4+ T cells were negatively isolated, with the TEMRA cells enriched by FACS. CDR3 length equals 11 residues. V was trimmed by 4 bases and J by 5 bases, leaving 6 bases between them.

The TCR originated in a human donor with multiple sclerosis. This chain connects TRBV23-1 to TRBJ2-7; no reliable D call. TRBV23-1 is flagged as an ORF with uncertain function. Sequencing was done on a sample of CD8+ T cells from PBMCs. CDR3 nucleotide sequence: TGCGCCAGCAGTCGATGGGACGAGCAGTACGTC. Its translation: CASSRWDEQYV.